The 2 T cell receptor beta chains listed next were all sequenced from one sample in a study of shared clonotypes between healthy human individuals. Libraries were prepared by immunoSEQ multiplex PCR; TCRdb keeps only in-frame clonotypes and omits some of them. This table has roughly 110,000 clones, around 68% appearing once. The sample was memory CD8+ T cells sorted from blood. Regarding subset: CD45RO+ cells pooled with CCR7-negative TemRA cells. Receptors originate from a young woman in good health.

The chain links TRBV4-2 to TRBJ2-5; tentatively, D is TRBD1 or TRBD2 (7 bases each). The end of the DNA fits TRBJ2-7 better, so the J call may be wrong. CDR1 LGHNA and CDR2 YNFKEQ come from the germline V gene. This CDR3 spans 16 amino acids. The CDR3 sequence is CASSPRGGDSSYEQYF. CDR3 DNA sequence: TGTGCCAGCAGCCCCAGGGGGGGGGATTCCTCCTACGAGCAGTACTTC.

This sequence joins TRBV5-3 and TRBJ2-7, with 9 bases aligning to TRBD2. TRBV5-3 is marked as an open reading frame, function uncertain. This CDR3 has 17 amino acids. V was clipped by 1 base and J by 1 base; unmatched bases: 9. The CDR3 reads CARSLYDTSGQSYEQYF. The CDR3 coding sequence is TGTGCCAGAAGCTTGTACGACACTAGCGGGCAGTCCTACGAGCAGTACTTC.